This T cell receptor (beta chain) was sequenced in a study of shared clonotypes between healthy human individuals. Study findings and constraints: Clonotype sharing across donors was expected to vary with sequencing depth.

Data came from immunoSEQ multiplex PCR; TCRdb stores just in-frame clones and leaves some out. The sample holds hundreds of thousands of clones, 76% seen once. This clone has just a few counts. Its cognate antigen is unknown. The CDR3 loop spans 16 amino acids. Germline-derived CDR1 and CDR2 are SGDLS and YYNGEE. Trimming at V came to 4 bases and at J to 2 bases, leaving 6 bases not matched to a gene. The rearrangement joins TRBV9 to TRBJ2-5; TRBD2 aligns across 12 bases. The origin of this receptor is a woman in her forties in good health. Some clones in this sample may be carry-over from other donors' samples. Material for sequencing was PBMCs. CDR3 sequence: CASSPRTSGEQETQYF. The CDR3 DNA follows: TGTGCCAGCAGCCCCCGGACTAGCGGGGAACAAGAGACCCAGTACTTC. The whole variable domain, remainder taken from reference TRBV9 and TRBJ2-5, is DSGVTQTPKHLITATGQRVTLRCSPRSGDLSVYWYQQSLDQGLQFLIQYYNGEERAKGNILERFSAQQFPDLHSELNLSSLELGDSALYFCASSPRTSGEQETQYFGPGTRLLVL.